Shown below are 25 T cell receptor beta chains from a single sample sequenced in a study of cytomegalovirus exposure and HLA in healthy donors. Use of 60 Vbeta and 13 Jbeta primers characterized the PCR. Sequenced by immunoSEQ multiplex PCR; TCRdb stores in-frame clones only, minus some. The sample yields 99,000 or so clones, approximately 82% seen once. The source material was PBMCs. The receptors originated from a man aged 35 to 55 in good health and CMV-seropositive.

V usage is TRBV6-1 and J usage is TRBJ1-4, with 9 bases aligning to TRBD1. The CDR3 loop spans 13 amino acids. V lost 10 bases and J lost 8; bases outside the gene matches: 8. The germline V gene has CDR1 MNHNS and CDR2 SASEGT. The CDR3 nucleotides read TGTGCCATCGCGGGACAGGGCAGAGAAAAACTGTTTTTT. It translates to CAIAGQGREKLFF.

The chain uses TRBV5-6 and TRBJ2-1, with TRBD1 matching over 7 bases. J lost 4 bases, V lost 2 bases, and 9 bases had no gene match. CDR1 and CDR2 from the germline V gene are SGHDT and YYEEEE. The CDR3 is 16 residues long. Here the CDR3 reads CASSLTGASIYNEQFF. In DNA form, the CDR3 reads TGTGCCAGCAGCTTAACAGGGGCCTCCATATACAATGAGCAGTTCTTC.

CDR3 residues: CASSPGTRGLGGYTF. CDR3 bases: TGCGCCAGCAGCCCCGGGACTCGGGGATTGGGGGGCTACACCTTC. This chain uses TRBV4-3 with TRBJ1-2; D may be TRBD1 (5 bases). The CDR3 is 15 residues long. CDR1 and CDR2 from the germline V gene are LGHNA and YSLEER. Trimming pared 4 bases from V and 8 bases from J, leaving 20 bases between.

The CDR3 reads CASSEVSEAFF. CDR3 sequence (DNA): TGTGCCAGCTCTGAGGTATCTGAAGCTTTCTTT. The J gene is TRBJ1-1, the V gene TRBV18; D is unresolved. This CDR3 is 11 amino acids long. The germline V gene has CDR1 KGHSH and CDR2 LQKENI. V lost 6 bases, J lost 6 bases, and 8 bases lay in between.

V gene TRBV4-3 combines with J gene TRBJ1-2, with 9 bases lining up with TRBD1. The germline gives CDR1 LGHNA, CDR2 YSLEER. The length of the CDR3 is 14 residues. The trim removed 2 bases at V and 7 bases at J, leaving 5 bases unmatched. CDR3 region: CASSQLQGASGYTF. Written as DNA, the CDR3 is TGCGCCAGCAGCCAACTACAGGGGGCTAGTGGCTACACCTTC.

The chain joins TRBV5-6 to TRBJ2-7, with TRBD1 identical over 7 bases. Trimming at V came to 4 bases and at J to 0 bases, leaving 10 bases not matched to a gene. The CDR3 consists of 16 residues. The germline gives CDR1 SGHDT, CDR2 YYEEEE. CDR3 sequence reads: CASSRTRDRNSYEQYF. The CDR3 coding sequence is TGTGCCAGCAGCCGTACCCGGGACAGAAACTCCTACGAGCAGTACTTC. Full variable domain (missing parts from reference TRBV5-6 and TRBJ2-7): DAGVTQSPTHLIKTRGQQVTLRCSPKSGHDTVSWYQQALGQGPQFIFQYYEEEERQRGNFPDRFSGHQFPNYSSELNVNALLLGDSALYLCASSRTRDRNSYEQYFGPGTRLTVT.

The V gene is TRBV5-8, the J gene TRBJ1-2, with D possibly being TRBD1 (6 bases). This CDR3 comprises 14 residues. CDR1 and CDR2 (germline): SGHTS, YDEGEE. Trimming shortened V by 4 bases and J by 1 base, and 11 bases separated the two germline ends. CDR3 in amino acids: CASSRGQFNYGYTF. Here the CDR3 DNA reads TGTGCCAGCAGCCGTGGACAGTTTAACTATGGCTACACCTTC.

This clone was found a few times. The chain joins TRBV5-6 to TRBJ1-2; 7 bases are shared with TRBD1. V lost 0 bases and J lost 6; bases outside the gene matches: 11. This CDR3 spans 16 amino acids. CDR1 and CDR2 from the germline V gene are SGHDT and YYEEEE. The CDR3 spells CASSLDPGQLGHGYTF. The CDR3 bases are TGTGCCAGCAGCTTGGACCCGGGACAGCTGGGCCATGGCTACACCTTC.

This clone occurred once. The genes are TRBV7-8 and TRBJ2-1; possible D gene TRBD2, 5 bases. Looked up from germline, CDR1 is SGHVS and CDR2 is FQNEAQ. This CDR3 spans 13 amino acids. Trimming removed 7 bases from V and 5 bases from J, with 12 bases in between. The CDR3 here is CASILDWNNEQFF. The CDR3 region has the DNA TGTGCCAGCATCCTGGACTGGAACAATGAGCAGTTCTTC.

A few counts support this clone. This chain links TRBV7-9 with TRBJ2-1, with unresolved D. V lost 0 bases and J 5 bases, leaving 8 bases between the germline ends. In germline, CDR1 is SEHNR, CDR2 FQNEAQ (reference sequence). The CDR3 sequence is 14 residues long. In nucleotides, the CDR3 is TGTGCCAGCAGCTTAGCGTCGTCAGACAATGAGCAGTTCTTC. Residues: CASSLASSDNEQFF.

This clone was observed once. V gene TRBV14 combines with J gene TRBJ2-7, with 12 bases matching TRBD2. Germline CDR1 is SGHDN and CDR2 is FVKESK. The CDR3 consists of 13 residues. V lost 6 bases, J lost 4 bases, and 1 base stayed unmatched. CDR3 loop: CASRLAGGYEQYF. DNA of the CDR3: TGTGCCAGCAGACTAGCGGGAGGTTACGAGCAGTACTTC.

The V call is TRBV7-9, the J call TRBJ2-5, with 8 bases matching TRBD2. The last part of the DNA fits TRBJ2-7 better; the J call may be wrong. Per germline, CDR1 SEHNR and CDR2 FQNEAQ (reference sequence). The CDR3 totals 13 residues. The CDR3 region has the DNA TGTGCCAGCAGCTCGCGGGGGGACTACGAGCAGTACTTC. Translating it yields CASSSRGDYEQYF.

The chain couples TRBV11-3 to TRBJ2-2; D unresolved. V shed 1 base and J shed 1 base, with 7 bases lying between them. Germline CDR1 SGHNT, CDR2 YENEEA. The CDR3 length is 15 residues. In DNA form, the CDR3 reads TGTGCCAGCAGCTTAGTTAGCCTGAACACCGGGGAGCTGTTTTTT. It codes for CASSLVSLNTGELFF.

This chain links TRBV4-3 with TRBJ2-3, with 7 bases that match TRBD1. CDR3 length: 14 residues. Germline CDR1 and CDR2: LGHNA and YSLEER. V was pared by 5 bases and J by 4 bases, with 6 bases of the junction left unmatched. The DNA of the CDR3 is TGCGCCAGCAGCTACCGACAGGGAGCAGATACGCAGTATTTT. Amino acid sequence: CASSYRQGADTQYF.

The V gene is TRBV7-3, the J gene TRBJ2-5; 9 nucleotides agree with TRBD2. Per the germline V gene, CDR1 is SGHTA and CDR2 is FQGTGA. This CDR3 region has 18 residues. J was trimmed by 5 bases and V by 2 bases; bases with no gene match: 15. This CDR3 reads CASSLGGTSHLHGETQYF. As DNA, the CDR3 is TGTGCCAGCAGCTTAGGCGGGACTAGCCACCTCCATGGTGAGACCCAGTACTTC.

The CDR3 loop reads CASSRAGGRDEQYF. DNA for the CDR3: TGTGCCAGCAGCCGAGCAGGGGGTCGGGACGAGCAGTACTTC. The J gene is TRBJ2-7, the V gene TRBV7-9; 7 bases are a match to TRBD1. CDR1 SEHNR and CDR2 FQNEAQ come from the germline V gene (reference sequence). The V and J ends lost 5 bases and 5 bases, in that order; junction bases with no gene match: 9. This CDR3 region has 14 residues.

This chain links TRBV30 with TRBJ2-2; TRBD2 matches 8 bases. CDR3 size: 15 residues. The germline V gene encodes CDR1 GTSNPN and CDR2 SVGIG (reference sequence). J gave up 6 bases and V 2 bases, and 8 bases lay outside the gene matches. The chain's CDR3 is CAWSQAGVRAGELFF. The CDR3, as DNA: TGTGCCTGGAGTCAAGCGGGGGTCCGGGCCGGGGAGCTGTTTTTT.

This clone came up once. J is TRBJ2-1 and V is TRBV9, with TRBD2 matching over 11 bases. The V segment lost 0 bases and the J segment 6 bases; nucleotides outside the gene matches: 2. The CDR3 length is 15 residues. In germline, CDR1 is SGDLS, CDR2 YYNGEE. The DNA for the CDR3 is TGTGCCAGCAGCGTAGGACTAGCGGGGACCAATGAGCAGTTCTTC. This gives the protein CASSVGLAGTNEQFF. The full variable domain, its missing parts supplied by reference TRBV9 and TRBJ2-1, is DSGVTQTPKHLITATGQRVTLRCSPRSGDLSVYWYQQSLDQGLQFLIQYYNGEERAKGNILERFSAQQFPDLHSELNLSSLELGDSALYFCASSVGLAGTNEQFFGPGTRLTVL.

The genes are TRBV6-5 and TRBJ1-3; 7 bases fit TRBD1. Germline values: CDR1 MNHEY, CDR2 SVGAGI. There are 14 residues in the CDR3. Trimming removed 6 bases from V and 4 bases from J; junction bases left unmatched: 6. The CDR3 spells CASRSTGVGNTIYF. CDR3 nucleotide sequence: TGTGCCAGCAGGTCAACAGGGGTAGGAAACACCATATATTTT.

The V and J genes are TRBV11-3 and TRBJ1-1, with 8 positions matching TRBD1. Germline V gene lookup returns CDR1 SGHNT and CDR2 YENEEA. The CDR3 covers 13 residues. The V gene end was trimmed by 3 bases and the J gene end by 11 bases; junction bases not matched to a gene: 8. The CDR3 loop is CASSLDREGWAFF. The CDR3 DNA sequence: TGTGCCAGCAGCTTGGACAGGGAGGGGTGGGCTTTCTTT.

This clone was seen only once. The chain carries TRBV11-2 and TRBJ2-1; D may be TRBD1 (5 bases). CDR1 and CDR2 (germline): SGHAT, FQNNGV. The CDR3 has 14 residues. Trimming removed 2 bases at V and 2 bases at J, with 7 bases between. The CDR3 is CASSLTTAYNEQFF. DNA of the CDR3: TGTGCCAGCAGCTTAACGACAGCCTACAATGAGCAGTTCTTC.

The rearrangement joins TRBV28 to TRBJ1-6, with 8 positions matching TRBD1. CDR1 and CDR2 from the germline V gene are MDHEN and SYDVKM. This CDR3 spans 16 amino acids. J was trimmed by 7 bases and V by 5 bases; bases with no gene match: 10. The CDR3 reads CASSTTGGSDNSPLHF. In DNA form, the CDR3 reads TGTGCCAGCAGTACAACAGGGGGAAGTGACAATTCACCCCTCCACTTT.

The chain couples TRBV4-2 to TRBJ2-1; 10 nucleotides line up with TRBD2. The CDR3 is 18 residues long. Germline assignment: CDR1 LGHNA and CDR2 YNFKEQ. V was pared by 1 base and J by 3 bases, with 9 bases of the junction left unmatched. CDR3 in amino acids: CASSQVSAGGVRYNEQFF. DNA of the CDR3: TGTGCCAGCAGCCAAGTCTCAGCGGGAGGGGTCCGCTACAATGAGCAGTTCTTC.

V and J are TRBV19 and TRBJ1-5; D possibly corresponds to TRBD1 (5 bases). V gave up 5 bases and J gave up 8 bases, with 16 bases separating them. The CDR3 length is 14 residues. CDR1 and CDR2 from the germline V gene are LNHDA and SQIVND (reference sequence). CDR3 in amino acids: CASSSGRGGKPQHF. CDR3 coding DNA: TGTGCCAGTAGTTCCGGCCGGGGGGGAAAGCCCCAGCATTTT.

With regard to this clone: One end of the junction varies from germline; a read error may be responsible. This chain uses TRBV11-2 with TRBJ2-4; 10 bases are a match to TRBD1. The germline CDR1 and CDR2 sequences are SGHAT and FQNNGV. This CDR3 comprises 16 residues. CDR3 protein: CASSLVGQGSKNSQYF. DNA of the CDR3: TGTGCCAGCAGCTTGGTGGGACAGGGGTCCAAAAACAGTCAGTACTTC.